This T cell receptor beta chain was observed in a study of post-analysis software for immune sequencing data. Study background: In terms of disease course, relapsing-remitting, secondary progressive and progressive-relapsing multiple sclerosis were included.

About this clonotype: Its specificity is not known.

The study, taken as a whole, reports: Versus controls, multiple sclerosis patients showed significantly lower diversity (normalized Chao1). Under the F measure, samples that were prepared in one batch clustered strongly together. Included in a set of about 5 TRBV segments more frequent in patients than controls were TRBV5-6, TRBV5-1 and TRBV20-1.

The CDR3 runs 15 residues. Looked up from germline, CDR1 is SGHRS and CDR2 is YFSETQ. The V segment lost 4 bases and the J segment 7 bases; nucleotides outside the gene matches: 13. cDNA libraries for TCR beta contained unique molecular identifiers. The yield from roughly 1 to 10 million T cells was around 500,000 cDNA molecules in total. A single record per CDR3 protein comes from TCRdb applying MiXCR to the PCR reads. This repertoire shows about 810,000 distinct CDR3 sequences, about 50% found once; its top ten account for approximately 4.2%. Specimen: blood. The chain couples TRBV5-1 to TRBJ1-1; the match to TRBD1 covers 7 bases. This receptor was obtained from a girl aged 5 to 17 with multiple sclerosis. The CDR3 protein is CASSQLQGVEGEAFF. CDR3 coding DNA: TGCGCCAGCAGCCAACTCCAGGGGGTTGAGGGTGAAGCTTTCTTT.